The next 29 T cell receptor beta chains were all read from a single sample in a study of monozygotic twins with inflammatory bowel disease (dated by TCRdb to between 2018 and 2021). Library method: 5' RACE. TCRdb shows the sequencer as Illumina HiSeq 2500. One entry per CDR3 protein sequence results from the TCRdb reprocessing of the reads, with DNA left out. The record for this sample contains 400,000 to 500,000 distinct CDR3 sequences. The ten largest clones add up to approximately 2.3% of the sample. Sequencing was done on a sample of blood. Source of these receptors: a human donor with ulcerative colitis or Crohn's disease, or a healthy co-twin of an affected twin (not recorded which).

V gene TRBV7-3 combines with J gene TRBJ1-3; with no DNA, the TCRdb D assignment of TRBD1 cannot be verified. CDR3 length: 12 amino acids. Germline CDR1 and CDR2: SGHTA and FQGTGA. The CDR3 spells CASSPGGNTIYF. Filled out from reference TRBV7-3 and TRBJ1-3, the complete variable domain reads GAGVSQTPSNKVTEKGKYVELRCDPISGHTALYWYRQSLGQGPEFLIYFQGTGAADDSGLPNDRFFAVRPEGSVSTLKIQRTERGDSAVYLCASSPGGNTIYFGEGSWLTVV.

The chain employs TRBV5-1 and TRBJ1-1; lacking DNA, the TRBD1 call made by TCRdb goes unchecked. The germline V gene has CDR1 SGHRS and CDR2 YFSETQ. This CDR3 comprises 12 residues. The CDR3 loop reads CASSQQGAEAFF.

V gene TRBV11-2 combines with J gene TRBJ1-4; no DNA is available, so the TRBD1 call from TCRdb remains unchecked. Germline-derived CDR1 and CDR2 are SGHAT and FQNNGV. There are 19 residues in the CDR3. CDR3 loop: CASSLFGPGGTTTNEKLFF.

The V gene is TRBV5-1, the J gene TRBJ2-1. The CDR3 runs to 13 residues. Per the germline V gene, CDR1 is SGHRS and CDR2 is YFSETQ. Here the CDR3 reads CASSFPDGHEQFF.

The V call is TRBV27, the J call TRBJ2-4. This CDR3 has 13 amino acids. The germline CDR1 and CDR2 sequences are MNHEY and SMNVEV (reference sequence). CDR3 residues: CASSLRGGNIQYF.

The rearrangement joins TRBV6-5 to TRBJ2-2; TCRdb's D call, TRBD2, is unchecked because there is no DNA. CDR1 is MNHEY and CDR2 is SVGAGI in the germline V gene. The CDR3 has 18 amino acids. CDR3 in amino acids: CASSYSILASGSPGELFF.

The CDR3 loop reads CASSPVGTGSYEQYF. This rearrangement joins TRBV7-9 to TRBJ2-7; the D call of TRBD1 rests on TCRdb alone, since no DNA is present to check it. Germline CDR1 reads SEHNR; CDR2 reads FQNEAQ (reference sequence). The CDR3 length is 15 residues.

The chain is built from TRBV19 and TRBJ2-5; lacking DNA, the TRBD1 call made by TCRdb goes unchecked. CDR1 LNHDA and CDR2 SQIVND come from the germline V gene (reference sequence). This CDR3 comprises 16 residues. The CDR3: CASSIEGATPQETQYF.

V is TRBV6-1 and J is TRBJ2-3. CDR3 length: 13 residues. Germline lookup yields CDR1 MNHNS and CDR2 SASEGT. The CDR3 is CASSAQGPDTQYF.

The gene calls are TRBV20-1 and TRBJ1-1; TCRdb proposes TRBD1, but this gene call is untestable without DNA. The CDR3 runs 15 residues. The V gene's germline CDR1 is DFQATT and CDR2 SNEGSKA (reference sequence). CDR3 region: CSARGVTGGNTEAFF.

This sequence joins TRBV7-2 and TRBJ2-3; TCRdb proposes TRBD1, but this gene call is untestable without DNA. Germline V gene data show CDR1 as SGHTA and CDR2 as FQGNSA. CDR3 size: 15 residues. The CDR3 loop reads CASSTTGGVGDTQYF. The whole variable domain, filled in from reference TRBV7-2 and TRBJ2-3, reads GAGVSQSPSNKVTEKGKDVELRCDPISGHTALYWYRQSLGQGLEFLIYFQGNSAPDKSGLPSDRFSAERTGGSVSTLTIQRTQQEDSAVYLCASSTTGGVGDTQYFGPGTRLTVL.

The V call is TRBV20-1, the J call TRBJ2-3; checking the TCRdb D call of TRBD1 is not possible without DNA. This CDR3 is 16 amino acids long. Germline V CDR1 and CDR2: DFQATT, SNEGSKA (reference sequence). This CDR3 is CSEARGRGGSTDTQYF.

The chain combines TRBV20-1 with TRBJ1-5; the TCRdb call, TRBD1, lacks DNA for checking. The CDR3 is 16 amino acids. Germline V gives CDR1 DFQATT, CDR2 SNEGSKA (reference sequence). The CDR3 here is CSARITGVEGNQPQHF.

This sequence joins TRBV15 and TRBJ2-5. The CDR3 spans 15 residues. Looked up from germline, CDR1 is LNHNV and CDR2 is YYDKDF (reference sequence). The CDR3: CATSREAASQETQYF.

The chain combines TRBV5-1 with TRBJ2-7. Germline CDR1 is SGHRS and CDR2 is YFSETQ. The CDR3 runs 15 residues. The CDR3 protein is CASSLEAGGPYEQYF. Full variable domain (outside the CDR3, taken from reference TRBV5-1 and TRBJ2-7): KAGVTQTPRYLIKTRGQQVTLSCSPISGHRSVSWYQQTPGQGLQFLFEYFSETQRNKGNFPGRFSGRQFSNSRSEMNVSTLELGDSALYLCASSLEAGGPYEQYFGPGTRLTVT.

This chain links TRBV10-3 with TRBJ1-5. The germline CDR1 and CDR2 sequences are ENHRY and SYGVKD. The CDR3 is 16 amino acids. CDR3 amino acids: CAISESGVSSNQPQHF.

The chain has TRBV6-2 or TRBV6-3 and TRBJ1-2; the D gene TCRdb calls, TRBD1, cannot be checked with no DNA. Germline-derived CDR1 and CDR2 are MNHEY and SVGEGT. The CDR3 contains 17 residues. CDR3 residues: CASSDEGTARSNYGYTF.

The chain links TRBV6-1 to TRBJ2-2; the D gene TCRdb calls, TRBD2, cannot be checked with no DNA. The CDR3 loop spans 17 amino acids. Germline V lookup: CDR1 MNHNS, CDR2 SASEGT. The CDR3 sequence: CASTSRGLAGAPGELFF.

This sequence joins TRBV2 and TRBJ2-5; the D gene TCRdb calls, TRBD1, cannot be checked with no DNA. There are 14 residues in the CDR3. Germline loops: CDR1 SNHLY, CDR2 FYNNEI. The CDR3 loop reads CASSDPRGQETQYF.

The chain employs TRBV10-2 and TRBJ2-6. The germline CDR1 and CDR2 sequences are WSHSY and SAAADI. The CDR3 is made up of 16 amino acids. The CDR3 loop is CASRDSKPSGANVLTF.

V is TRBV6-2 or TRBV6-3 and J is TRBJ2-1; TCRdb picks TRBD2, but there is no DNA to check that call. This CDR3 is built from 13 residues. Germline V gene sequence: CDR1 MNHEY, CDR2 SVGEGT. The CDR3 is CASRPSSENEQFF.

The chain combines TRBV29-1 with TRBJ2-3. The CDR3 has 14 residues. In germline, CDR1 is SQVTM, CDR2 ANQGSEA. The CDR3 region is CSVEDRVSTDTQYF.

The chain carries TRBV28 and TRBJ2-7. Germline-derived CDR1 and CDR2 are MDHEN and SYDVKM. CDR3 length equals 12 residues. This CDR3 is CASSLFRAEQYF.

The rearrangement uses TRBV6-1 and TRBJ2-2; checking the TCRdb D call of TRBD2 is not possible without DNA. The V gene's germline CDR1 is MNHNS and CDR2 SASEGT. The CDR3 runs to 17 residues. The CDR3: CASRGTSGRAGTGELFF.

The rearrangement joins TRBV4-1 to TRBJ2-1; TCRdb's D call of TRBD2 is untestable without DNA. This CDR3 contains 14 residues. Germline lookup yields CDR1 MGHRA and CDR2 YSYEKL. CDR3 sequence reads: CASSRAGGPNEQFF.

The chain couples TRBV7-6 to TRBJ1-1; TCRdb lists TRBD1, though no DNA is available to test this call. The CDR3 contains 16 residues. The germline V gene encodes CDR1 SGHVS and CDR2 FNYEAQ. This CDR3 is CASSPGRGTANTEAFF.

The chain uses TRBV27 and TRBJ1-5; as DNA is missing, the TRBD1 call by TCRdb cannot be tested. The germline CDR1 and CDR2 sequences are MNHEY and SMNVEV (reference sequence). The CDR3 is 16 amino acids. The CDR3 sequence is CASSFGSTGGRQPQHF.

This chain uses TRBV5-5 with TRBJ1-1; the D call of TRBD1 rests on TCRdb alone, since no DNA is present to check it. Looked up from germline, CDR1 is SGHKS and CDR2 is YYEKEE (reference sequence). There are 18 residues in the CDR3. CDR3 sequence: CASSRVFRDRVMNTEAFF.

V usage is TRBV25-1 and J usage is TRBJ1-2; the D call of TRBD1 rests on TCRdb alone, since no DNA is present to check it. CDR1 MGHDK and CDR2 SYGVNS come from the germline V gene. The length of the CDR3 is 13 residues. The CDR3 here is CASSEGENYGYTF.